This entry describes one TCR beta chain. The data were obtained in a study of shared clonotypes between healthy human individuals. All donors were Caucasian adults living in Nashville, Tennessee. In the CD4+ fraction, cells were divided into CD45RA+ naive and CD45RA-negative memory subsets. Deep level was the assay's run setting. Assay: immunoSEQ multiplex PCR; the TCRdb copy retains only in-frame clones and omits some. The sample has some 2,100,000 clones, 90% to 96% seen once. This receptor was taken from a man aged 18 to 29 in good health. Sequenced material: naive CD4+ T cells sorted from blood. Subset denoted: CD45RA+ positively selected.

Here the CDR3 reads CASSGVSETQYF. The CDR3 region has the DNA TGTGCCAGCAGCGGGGTATCCGAGACCCAGTACTTC. The V call is TRBV5-6, the J call TRBJ2-5; unclear D gene. The V end lost 4 bases, the J end lost 5 bases, and 9 bases lay between the germline ends. The germline V gene has CDR1 SGHDT and CDR2 YYEEEE. The CDR3 consists of 12 residues.